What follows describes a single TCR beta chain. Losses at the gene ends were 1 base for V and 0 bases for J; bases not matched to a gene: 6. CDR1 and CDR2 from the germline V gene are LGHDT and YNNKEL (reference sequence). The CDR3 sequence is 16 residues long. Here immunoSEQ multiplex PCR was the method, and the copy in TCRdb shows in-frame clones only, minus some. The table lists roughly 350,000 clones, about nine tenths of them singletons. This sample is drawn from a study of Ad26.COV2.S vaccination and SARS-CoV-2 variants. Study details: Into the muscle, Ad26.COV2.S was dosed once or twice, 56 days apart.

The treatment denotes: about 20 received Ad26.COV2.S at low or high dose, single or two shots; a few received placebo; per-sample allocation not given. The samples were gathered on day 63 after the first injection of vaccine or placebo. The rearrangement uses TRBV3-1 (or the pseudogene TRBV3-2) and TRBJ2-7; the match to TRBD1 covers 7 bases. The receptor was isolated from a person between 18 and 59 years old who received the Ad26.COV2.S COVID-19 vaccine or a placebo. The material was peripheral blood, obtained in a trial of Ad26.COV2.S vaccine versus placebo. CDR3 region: CASSQGRRGSSYEQYF. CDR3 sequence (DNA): TGTGCCAGCAGCCAAGGCCGCAGGGGGAGCTCCTACGAGCAGTACTTC.